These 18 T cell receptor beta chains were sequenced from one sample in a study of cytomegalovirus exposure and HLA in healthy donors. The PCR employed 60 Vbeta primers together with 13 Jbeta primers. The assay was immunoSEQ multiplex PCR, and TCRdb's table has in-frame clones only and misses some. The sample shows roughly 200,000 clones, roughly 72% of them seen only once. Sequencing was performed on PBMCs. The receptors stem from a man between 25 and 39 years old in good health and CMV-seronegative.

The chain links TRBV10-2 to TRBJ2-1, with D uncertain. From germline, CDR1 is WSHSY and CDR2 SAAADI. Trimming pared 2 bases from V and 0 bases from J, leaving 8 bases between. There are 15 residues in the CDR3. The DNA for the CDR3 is TGCGCCAGCAGTGAGCCCACCAGCTCCTACAATGAGCAGTTCTTC. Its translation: CASSEPTSSYNEQFF.

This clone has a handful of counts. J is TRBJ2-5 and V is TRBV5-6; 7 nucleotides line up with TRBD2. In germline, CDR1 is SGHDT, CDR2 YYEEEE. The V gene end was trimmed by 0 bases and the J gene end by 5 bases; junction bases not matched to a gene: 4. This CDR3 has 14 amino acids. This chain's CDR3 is CASSLVSGKETQYF. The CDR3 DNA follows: TGTGCCAGCAGCTTGGTCAGCGGGAAGGAGACCCAGTACTTC.

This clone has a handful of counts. For the CDR3, the DNA is TGTGCCAGCAGCTCCGGGACTAGCGGGAGTCTCGGCACAGATACGCAGTATTTT. It specifies CASSSGTSGSLGTDTQYF. The gene calls are TRBV7-9 and TRBJ2-3; TRBD2 aligns across 14 bases. Germline assignment: CDR1 SEHNR and CDR2 FQNEAQ (reference sequence). The V and J ends lost 4 bases and 1 base, in that order; junction bases with no gene match: 7. The CDR3 is 18 residues long.

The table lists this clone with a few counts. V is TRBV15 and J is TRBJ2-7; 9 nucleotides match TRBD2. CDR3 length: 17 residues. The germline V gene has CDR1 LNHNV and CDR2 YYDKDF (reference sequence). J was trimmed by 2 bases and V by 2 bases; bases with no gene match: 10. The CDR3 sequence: CATSRLELAGTAYEQYF. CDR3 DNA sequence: TGTGCCACCAGCAGACTGGAACTAGCGGGTACCGCCTACGAGCAGTACTTC.

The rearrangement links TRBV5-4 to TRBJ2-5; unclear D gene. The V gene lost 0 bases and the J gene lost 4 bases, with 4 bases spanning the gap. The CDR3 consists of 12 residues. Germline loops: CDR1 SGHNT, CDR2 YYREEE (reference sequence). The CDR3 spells CASSLGRETQYF. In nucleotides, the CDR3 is TGTGCCAGCAGCTTGGGGAGAGAGACCCAGTACTTC. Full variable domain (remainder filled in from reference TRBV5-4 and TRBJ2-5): ETGVTQSPTHLIKTRGQQVTLRCSSQSGHNTVSWYQQALGQGPQFIFQYYREEENGRGNFPPRFSGLQFPNYSSELNVNALELDDSALYLCASSLGRETQYFGPGTRLLVL.

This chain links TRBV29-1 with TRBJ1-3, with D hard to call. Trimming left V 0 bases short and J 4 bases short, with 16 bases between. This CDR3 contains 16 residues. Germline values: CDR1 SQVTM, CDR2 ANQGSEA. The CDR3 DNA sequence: TGCAGCGTTGAAGATCTTCGCGGATTTGCGGGAAACACCATATATTTT. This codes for CSVEDLRGFAGNTIYF.

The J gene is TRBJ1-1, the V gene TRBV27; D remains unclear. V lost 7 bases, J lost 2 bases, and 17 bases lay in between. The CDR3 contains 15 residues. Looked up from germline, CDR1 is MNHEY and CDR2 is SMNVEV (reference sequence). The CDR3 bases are TGTGCCAGCACCTCTTCGAGGGCGGGTAACACTGAAGCTTTCTTT. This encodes CASTSSRAGNTEAFF.

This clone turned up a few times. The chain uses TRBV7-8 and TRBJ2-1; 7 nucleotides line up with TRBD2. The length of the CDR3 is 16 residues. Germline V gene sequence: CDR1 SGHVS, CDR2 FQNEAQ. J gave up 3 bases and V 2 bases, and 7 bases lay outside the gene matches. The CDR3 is CASSLTSGNFYNEQFF. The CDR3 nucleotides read TGTGCCAGCAGCTTAACAAGCGGGAACTTCTACAATGAGCAGTTCTTC.

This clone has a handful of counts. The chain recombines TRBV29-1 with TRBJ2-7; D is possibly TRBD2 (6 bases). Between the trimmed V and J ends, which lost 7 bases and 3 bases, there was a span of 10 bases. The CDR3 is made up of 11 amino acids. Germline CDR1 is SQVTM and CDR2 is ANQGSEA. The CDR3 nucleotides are TGCAGCGGGAAGGGAGGCTACGAGCAGTACTTC. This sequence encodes CSGKGGYEQYF.

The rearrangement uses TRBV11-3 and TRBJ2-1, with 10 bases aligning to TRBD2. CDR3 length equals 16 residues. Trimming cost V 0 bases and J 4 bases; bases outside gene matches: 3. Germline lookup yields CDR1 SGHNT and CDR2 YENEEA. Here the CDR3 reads CASSLESGRDYNEQFF. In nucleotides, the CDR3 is TGTGCCAGCAGCTTAGAAAGCGGGAGGGATTACAATGAGCAGTTCTTC.

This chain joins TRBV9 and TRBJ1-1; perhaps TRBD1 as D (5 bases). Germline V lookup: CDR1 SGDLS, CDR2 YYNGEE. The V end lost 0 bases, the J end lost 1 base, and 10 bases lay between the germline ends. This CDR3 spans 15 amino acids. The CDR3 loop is CASSVDGGSNTEAFF. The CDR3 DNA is TGTGCCAGCAGCGTAGACGGGGGTTCGAACACTGAAGCTTTCTTT. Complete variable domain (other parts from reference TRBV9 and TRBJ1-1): DSGVTQTPKHLITATGQRVTLRCSPRSGDLSVYWYQQSLDQGLQFLIQYYNGEERAKGNILERFSAQQFPDLHSELNLSSLELGDSALYFCASSVDGGSNTEAFFGQGTRLTVV.

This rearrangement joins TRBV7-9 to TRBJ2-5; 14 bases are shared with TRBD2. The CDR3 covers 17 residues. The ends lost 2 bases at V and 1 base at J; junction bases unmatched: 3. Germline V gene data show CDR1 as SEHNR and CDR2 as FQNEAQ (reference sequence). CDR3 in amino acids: CASSLKGTSGSQETQYF. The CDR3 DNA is TGTGCCAGCAGCTTAAAGGGGACTAGCGGGAGCCAAGAGACCCAGTACTTC.

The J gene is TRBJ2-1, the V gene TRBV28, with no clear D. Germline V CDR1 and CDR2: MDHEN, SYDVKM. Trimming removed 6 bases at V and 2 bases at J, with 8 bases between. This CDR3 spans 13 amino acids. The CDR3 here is CASRLTPYNEQFF. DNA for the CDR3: TGTGCCAGCAGACTTACTCCCTACAATGAGCAGTTCTTC.

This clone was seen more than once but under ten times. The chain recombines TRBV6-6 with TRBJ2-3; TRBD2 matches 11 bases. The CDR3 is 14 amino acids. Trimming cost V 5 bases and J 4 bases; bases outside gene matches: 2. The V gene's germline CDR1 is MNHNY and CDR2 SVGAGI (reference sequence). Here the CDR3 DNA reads TGTGCCAGCAGTGGACTAGCGGGCTCAGATACGCAGTATTTT. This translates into CASSGLAGSDTQYF.

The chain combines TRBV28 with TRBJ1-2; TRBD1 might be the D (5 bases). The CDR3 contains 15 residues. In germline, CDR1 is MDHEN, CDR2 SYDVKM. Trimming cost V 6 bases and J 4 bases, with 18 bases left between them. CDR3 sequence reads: CASSAPRRAIYGYTF. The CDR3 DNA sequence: TGTGCCAGCAGCGCCCCGCGCAGGGCGATCTATGGCTACACCTTC.

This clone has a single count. DNA for the CDR3: TGTGCCAGCAGTAAACAGGGGGATAATTCACCCCTCCACTTT. Its translation is CASSKQGDNSPLHF. The chain couples TRBV27 to TRBJ1-6; 8 nucleotides agree with TRBD1. The V and J ends lost 5 bases and 5 bases, in that order; junction bases with no gene match: 2. CDR1 and CDR2 from the germline V gene are MNHEY and SMNVEV (reference sequence). The CDR3 contains 14 residues.

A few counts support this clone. The CDR3 nucleotides are TGCGCCAGCAGTGAATCATCAGGGTGGTATAATGAAGCTTTCTTT. It yields the protein CASSESSGWYNEAFF. This chain connects TRBV10-1 to TRBJ1-1, with D possibly being TRBD1 (5 bases). From germline, CDR1 is WNHNN and CDR2 SYGVQD (reference sequence). The CDR3 extends over 15 amino acids. V gave up 3 bases and J gave up 7 bases, with 18 bases separating them.

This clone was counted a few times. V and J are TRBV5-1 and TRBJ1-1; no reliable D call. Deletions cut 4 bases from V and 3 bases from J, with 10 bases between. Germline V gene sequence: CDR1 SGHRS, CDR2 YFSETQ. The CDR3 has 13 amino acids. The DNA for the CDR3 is TGCGCCAGCAGCCTCGACGGGGACACTGAAGCTTTCTTT. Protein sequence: CASSLDGDTEAFF. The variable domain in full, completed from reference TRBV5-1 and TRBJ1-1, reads KAGVTQTPRYLIKTRGQQVTLSCSPISGHRSVSWYQQTPGQGLQFLFEYFSETQRNKGNFPGRFSGRQFSNSRSEMNVSTLELGDSALYLCASSLDGDTEAFFGQGTRLTVV.